What follows is one TCR beta chain and its context. What it recognizes is unknown. Negative isolation was applied to CD8+ and CD4+ T cells, and FACS enrichment was applied to TEMRA cells. The authors reverse transcribed roughly 0.5 to 1 ug RNA with random hexamers. Amplification of TCR beta CDR3 spanned 54 Vbeta and 13 Jbeta via immunoSEQ multiplex PCR. TCRdb itself ran the immunoSEQ multiplex PCR reads through MiXCR, one entry per CDR3 protein. The sample lists under 300,000 distinct CDR3 sequences, 96% seen once, with approximately 0.1% in the top ten. The data are from a study of CD8 T cells in Susac syndrome. Points from the study as a whole: The study admitted that it had a relatively small number of individuals in its TCR sequencing and HLA analysis.

Germline CDR1 reads GTSNPN; CDR2 reads SVGIG (reference sequence). The CDR3 runs 12 residues. Trimming removed 4 bases from V and 8 bases from J; junction bases left unmatched: 4. This TCR was sampled from a human donor with Susac syndrome. Material: CD4+ T cells from PBMCs. V is TRBV30 and J is TRBJ2-2; TRBD2 matches 7 bases. CDR3 nucleotide sequence: TGTGCCTGGATGGGAGGGAAAGGGGAGCTGTTTTTT. Its protein product is CAWMGGKGELFF.